A single T cell receptor beta chain is shown here with its context. Cells designated naive CD8 were CD45RO-negative and were positively selected for CCR7, with terminally differentiated effector memory CD45RA+ cells excluded. This sample was taken from a study of shared clonotypes between healthy human individuals. Study-level background: Three plates each covered CD4 naive and memory; CD8 naive two, CD8 memory one.

There are 17 residues in the CDR3. Once extracted for a subset, genomic DNA was divided evenly among several immunoSEQ plates. Produced via immunoSEQ multiplex PCR; TCRdb's table is partial and in-frame only. Of some 2 million clones in the sample, just under 95% were seen once. The chain links TRBV21-1 to TRBJ2-1; the table's D call TRBD1 went unverified against the DNA. TRBV21-1 is an annotated pseudogene. The receptor's source is a man aged 18 to 30 in good health. The sequenced sample consisted of naive CD8+ T cells sorted from blood. The CDR3 is CASSKGLTVHPGNEQFF. The CDR3 DNA sequence: TGTGCCAGCAGCAAGGGCTTAACTGTGCACCCAGGGAATGAGCAGTTCTTC.